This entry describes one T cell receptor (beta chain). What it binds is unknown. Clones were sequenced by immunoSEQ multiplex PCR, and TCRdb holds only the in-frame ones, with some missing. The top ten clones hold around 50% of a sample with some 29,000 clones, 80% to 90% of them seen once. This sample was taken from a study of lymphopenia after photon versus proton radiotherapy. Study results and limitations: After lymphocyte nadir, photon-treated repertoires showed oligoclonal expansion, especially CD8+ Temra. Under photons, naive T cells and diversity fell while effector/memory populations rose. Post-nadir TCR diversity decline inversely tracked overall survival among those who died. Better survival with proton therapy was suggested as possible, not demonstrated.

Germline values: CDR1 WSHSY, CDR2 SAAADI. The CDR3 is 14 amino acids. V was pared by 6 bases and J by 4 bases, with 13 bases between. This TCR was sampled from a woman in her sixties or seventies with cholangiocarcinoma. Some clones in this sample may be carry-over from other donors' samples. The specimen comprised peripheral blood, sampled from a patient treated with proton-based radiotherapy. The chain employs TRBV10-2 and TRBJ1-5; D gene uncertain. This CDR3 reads CASRARVVNQPQHF. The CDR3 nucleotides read TGCGCCAGCAGGGCGAGGGTTGTTAATCAGCCCCAGCATTTT.